The present TCR beta chain was sequenced within a study of T-cell memory formation after mild COVID-19. About the research overall: Clustering of TCRs was largely donor specific.

This clonotype has more than one count but fewer than ten. This CDR3 region has 16 residues. Germline V gene data show CDR1 as KGHDR and CDR2 as SFDVKD. V lost 3 bases, J lost 8 bases, and 11 bases stayed unmatched. TCRdb redid the calling of the 5' RACE reads with MiXCR, one entry per CDR3 protein. The table lists around 200,000 distinct CDR3 sequences, approximately 17% of them singletons. The chain recombines TRBV24-1 with TRBJ2-1; the match to TRBD2 covers 8 bases. The sequence came from a man aged 18 to 29 who had mild COVID-19 (a few samples of this study predate the infection). Cell type and time point are not known. Sequenced sample: PBMCs or a T cell subset sorted from them (not recorded which). This CDR3 is CATSDTTGTRVDEQFF. The CDR3 bases are TGTGCCACCAGTGATACGACCGGGACTAGGGTCGATGAGCAGTTCTTC.